This T cell receptor (beta chain) was sequenced during a study of blood T cell repertoires in COVID-19 (dated by TCRdb to the early 2020s). The study in broad terms: Samples from collaborators originated in the United States, Italy and Spain and spanned both the acute and convalescent phases of COVID-19. Deeply sampled blood TCRbeta repertoires from subjects exposed to, actively infected with, or recovered from COVID-19 were included in the dataset. The repertoires were released in a freely available public database intended as a resource for research on the immune response to SARS-CoV-2. Samples came from the ongoing ImmuneRACE study (first 160 participants) plus 1,254 subjects from 6 global collaborators. HLA class I and class II types, where available, came from metadata supplied by the sample provider rather than from assay-based typing. A de-identified subject ID, COVID-19 status, age in years and sex were almost always included in the sample metadata. The material from the prospective study consisted of cDNA or gDNA derived from T cells, B-cell-depleted T cells, or PBMCs. The research as a whole found: Clinical and demographic metadata were provided uncurated, with the amount varying by source and participant.

TCRbeta CDR3 regions were amplified from genomic DNA using the immunoSEQ Assay, a bias-controlled multiplex PCR. From the authors' description of their analysis: The number of nucleated cells in each sample was estimated from the amplification of reference gene primers within the assay. Sequence reads were collapsed and filtered to measure the absolute abundance of every unique TCRbeta CDR3 rearrangement. For each sample, productive Simpson clonality was calculated as the square root of Simpson's diversity index across productive rearrangements. The immuneACCESS repertoire file appears here via TCRdb, limited to in-frame rearrangements. These files lack a portion of the clones; in checked studies, under half of the deficit traces to unresolved V genes, and the cause of the others is not known. That table furnishes V, J and clone size, whereas the DNA furnished D and trimming. This sample is represented by 50,000 to 75,000 clones; about 92% of them were singletons. 4.6% of the sample is held by the ten biggest clonotypes.

Deletion took 8 bases off V and 9 bases off J, with a span of 17 bases between the germline ends. Counted from cysteine to phenylalanine, this CDR3 has 13 amino acids. This entry keeps only the CDR3 DNA: 39 bases, framed from base 1. The CDR1 and CDR2 encoded by the germline V gene are WSHSY and SAAADI. On this clone itself: Its antigen is still unknown. The record has no base qualities; no much larger clone is one base away.

Each collaborating institution followed its own protocols to collect whole blood in K2EDTA tubes. Collaborator samples were shipped for TCRbeta analysis as frozen whole blood, isolated PBMCs, or DNA extracted from either sample type. This receptor was identified in a man aged 50 to 60 with active COVID-19. The V and J segments used are TRBV10-2 and TRBJ2-1, and perhaps TRBD2 as D gene, on 5 matching bases. Source material: peripheral blood. The base sequence is TGCGCCAGCGGAACTGGAGGCTGGCGTGAGCAGTTCTTC. Translated, this gives CASGTGGWREQFF.